The 14 T cell receptor beta chains in this list originate from one sample, sequenced in a study of T cells in Graves' hyperthyroidism and ophthalmopathy. Authors of the study amplified TCR beta CDR3 regions from RNA transcripts. The TCR CDR3 first-round RT-PCR relied on the HTBI primer set. TCRdb ran MiXCR on the multiplex PCR reads and lists one entry per CDR3 protein. The sample records hundreds of thousands of distinct CDR3 sequences, roughly 15% being singletons. The source material was blood. The receptor source for this set is a woman in her 50s with Graves' ophthalmopathy.

This clonotype was counted ten times or more. This sequence joins TRBV4-1 and TRBJ1-4; possible D gene TRBD1, 5 bases. The germline V and J ends were trimmed by 0 bases and 4 bases, with 9 bases remaining between them. The CDR3 is 15 amino acids. Germline V gives CDR1 MGHRA, CDR2 YSYEKL. The CDR3 region has the DNA TGCGCCAGCAGCCAAGATGTGACAGTTAATGAAAAACTGTTTTTT. This gives the protein CASSQDVTVNEKLFF.

This clonotype came up many times. The chain combines TRBV11-1 with TRBJ2-2; D not resolved. Deletions cut 0 bases from V and 5 bases from J, with 13 bases between. The CDR3 extends over 16 amino acids. CDR1 is SGHAT and CDR2 is FQDESV in the germline V gene (reference sequence). Here the CDR3 reads CASSLAGLVRTGELFF. CDR3 bases: TGTGCCAGCAGCTTAGCCGGGCTAGTCCGGACCGGGGAGCTGTTTTTT.

Details on this clonotype: Being one base from a much bigger clone, this may be a read error. The V gene is TRBV9, the J gene TRBJ2-1, with 12 bases that match TRBD2. The CDR3 has 18 residues. Germline V gene lookup returns CDR1 SGDLS and CDR2 YYNGEE. The CDR3 bases are TGTGCCAGCAGCGTAGGGCTAGCGGGAGGGTCATACTACAATGAGCGGTTCTTC. Its translation: CASSVGLAGGSYYNERFF.

This clonotype was detected ten times or more. The V and J genes are TRBV7-2 and TRBJ2-1; TRBD2 agrees at 8 bases. J gave up 4 bases and V 0 bases, and 2 bases lay outside the gene matches. The CDR3 has 15 amino acids. Germline V lookup: CDR1 SGHTA, CDR2 FQGNSA. Written as DNA, the CDR3 is TGTGCCAGCAGCTTAGCTAGCGGGGTTTACAATGAGCAGTTCTTC. It is translated as CASSLASGVYNEQFF.

In regard to this clonotype: Just one base apart from a much larger clone, this may be a read error. The chain links TRBV29-1 to TRBJ1-1, with 7 bases that match TRBD1. V gave up 1 base and J gave up 5 bases; unmatched junction bases: 7. The germline V gene has CDR1 SQVTM and CDR2 ANQGSEA. The CDR3 runs to 14 residues. Here the CDR3 DNA reads TGCAGCGTTGAAGGACAGGGAATTTGGACTGAAGCTTTCTTT. It is translated as CSVEGQGIWTEAFF.

This clonotype was seen many times. V usage is TRBV7-2 and J usage is TRBJ2-1; no firm D call. The germline V gene has CDR1 SGHTA and CDR2 FQGNSA. V was clipped by 2 bases and J by 3 bases, with 11 bases between them. The CDR3 loop spans 15 amino acids. In DNA form, the CDR3 reads TGTGCCAGCAGCTTACAATCTAGACTCTACAATGAGCAGTTCTTC. This translates into CASSLQSRLYNEQFF.

The gene calls are TRBV5-4 and TRBJ2-2; 8 nucleotides align to TRBD1. Germline V gene data show CDR1 as SGHNT and CDR2 as YYREEE (reference sequence). J was trimmed by 0 bases and V by 4 bases; bases with no gene match: 11. The CDR3 covers 18 residues. CDR3 protein: CASSGWDRWGSNTGELFF. Here the CDR3 DNA reads TGTGCCAGCAGCGGCTGGGACAGGTGGGGATCGAACACCGGGGAGCTGTTTTTT.

Ten or more counts support this clonotype. The CDR3 DNA is TGTGCCACCAGCGGGACTAGCGGGATTTCCTACAATGAGCAGTTCTTC. Protein product: CATSGTSGISYNEQFF. The rearrangement uses TRBV24-1 and TRBJ2-1; 13 positions match TRBD2. Germline-derived CDR1 and CDR2 are KGHDR and SFDVKD. This CDR3 has 16 residues. Trimming took 7 bases from V and 1 from J; bases not matched to a gene: 3.

Many counts were recorded for this clonotype. This chain uses TRBV7-9 with TRBJ2-5; 7 nucleotides agree with TRBD2. Germline assignment: CDR1 SEHNR and CDR2 FQNEAQ (reference sequence). V lost 2 bases, J lost 0 bases, and 3 bases stayed unmatched. CDR3 size: 15 residues. CDR3 bases: TGTGCCAGCAGCTTACCAGGGACTAACCAAGAGACCCAGTACTTC. Translation gives CASSLPGTNQETQYF.

The chain has TRBV4-2 and TRBJ1-2, with 12 bases that match TRBD1. Germline lookup yields CDR1 LGHNA and CDR2 YNFKEQ. After removal of 4 bases from V and 6 bases from J, the junction contained 9 bases not matched to a gene. The CDR3 runs 16 residues. The CDR3 DNA reads TGTGCCAGCAGCCCCGGGACAGGGGGCGCCAGGGATGGCTACACCTTC. Its protein is CASSPGTGGARDGYTF.

In its sample, this clonotype was seen many times. J is TRBJ2-2 and V is TRBV5-8; 13 positions agree with TRBD2. This CDR3 is built from 19 residues. Germline V gives CDR1 SGHTS, CDR2 YDEGEE. V gave up 4 bases and J gave up 1 base; unmatched junction bases: 10. The CDR3 nucleotides are TGTGCCAGCAGCCCCACCGGGACTAGCGGGATAATGAACACCGGGGAGCTGTTTTTT. Protein sequence: CASSPTGTSGIMNTGELFF.

The J gene is TRBJ1-1, the V gene TRBV15, with no clear D. From germline, CDR1 is LNHNV and CDR2 YYDKDF (reference sequence). V lost 3 bases and J 4 bases, leaving 6 bases between the germline ends. This CDR3 contains 12 residues. This CDR3 reads CATSRLGTEAFF. CDR3 nucleotide sequence: TGTGCCACCAGCAGGTTGGGCACTGAAGCTTTCTTT.

The table lists this clonotype with many counts. The chain employs TRBV7-3 and TRBJ2-1; TRBD1 might be the D (5 bases). V gave up 1 base and J gave up 4 bases, with 14 bases separating them. This CDR3 contains 16 residues. The germline V gene encodes CDR1 SGHTA and CDR2 FQGTGA. This CDR3 reads CASSLRVGQGYNEQFF. CDR3 nucleotides: TGTGCCAGCAGCTTAAGGGTGGGGCAGGGTTACAATGAGCAGTTCTTC.

The sample holds many counts of this clonotype. J is TRBJ1-1 and V is TRBV7-3, with unresolved D. Trimming stripped 5 bases from V and 1 base from J, with 8 bases between. This CDR3 contains 13 residues. CDR1 is SGHTA, CDR2 FQGTGA, per germline. The CDR3 region has the DNA TGTGCCAGCAGCAAGAACAAGAACACTGAAGCTTTCTTT. It specifies CASSKNKNTEAFF.